This T cell receptor beta chain was recorded in a study of cytomegalovirus exposure and HLA in healthy donors. Study results and limitations: Researchers reported in a later analysis that common viral pathogens appeared linked to several top clusters.

On this clone itself: What it binds is unknown.

PCR amplification relied on 60 Vbeta primers (plus 13 Jbeta primers). Only in-frame clones appear in the TCRdb table, and some are missing; sequencing was by immunoSEQ multiplex PCR. In the table there are roughly 72,000 clones, 74% of which are singletons. Losses at the gene ends were 8 bases for V and 4 bases for J; bases not matched to a gene: 8. CDR1 MNHNS and CDR2 SASEGT come from the germline V gene. The CDR3 has 15 amino acids. Sequences were obtained from PBMCs. The chain recombines TRBV6-1 with TRBJ2-2, with 9 positions matching TRBD2. This sequence was found in a human donor in good health. CDR3 bases: TGTGCCAGCTCCCGGCGGGAGGGAGCCACCGGGGAGCTGTTTTTT. Its translation is CASSRREGATGELFF.